This T cell receptor (beta chain) was observed in a study of T cell responses to AZD1222 COVID-19 vaccine. The V and J ends lost 4 bases and 8 bases respectively, with 15 bases between them. This CDR3 comprises 14 residues. CDR1 is ENHRY and CDR2 is SYGVKD in the germline V gene. Here immunoSEQ multiplex PCR was the method, and the copy in TCRdb shows in-frame clones only, minus some. The repertoire holds approximately 180,000 clones, roughly 90% seen once, with 2.6% in the top ten. Sequences were derived from peripheral blood, sampled on day 0 of AZD1222 vaccination. The rearrangement joins TRBV10-3 to TRBJ2-4, with a weak D call TRBD1 (5 bases). This sequence originates from an adult in good health. The CDR3 DNA reads TGTGCCATCAGTGGCAGGGAAGCTGGGGACATTCAGTACTTC. It codes for CAISGREAGDIQYF.